This T cell receptor beta chain was recorded in a study of beta chain features in type 1 diabetes. Points from the study as a whole: Compared with healthy donors, patients appeared to share more similar naive, central memory and regulatory TCRB repertoires.

Every single donor gave one heparinised blood draw, and these averaged approximately 120 mL. Via the markers CD45RO/CCR7/CD25/CD127/CD95/CD27, stem cell-like memory, regulatory, central memory and naive CD4+ cells were sorted. V shed 4 bases and J 3 bases; nucleotides not matched to a gene: 7. This CDR3 is built from 15 residues. Germline CDR1 and CDR2: SGHRS and YFSETQ. Expressed TCRB transcripts were sequenced after all isolated RNA was converted to cDNA. Clones were sequenced by immunoSEQ multiplex PCR, and TCRdb holds only the in-frame ones, with some missing. The table includes under 900,000 clones, 17% detected once. This clone has only a few counts. Antigen: not known.

Sequencing used naive CD4+ T cells from blood. This rearrangement joins TRBV5-1 to TRBJ1-1; 9 bases map to TRBD1. The sequence was obtained from a young woman in good health. Here the CDR3 reads CASSRTGGVDTEAFF. In nucleotides, the CDR3 is TGCGCCAGCAGCCGAACAGGGGGCGTTGACACTGAAGCTTTCTTT.